Below are 19 T cell receptor beta chains sequenced from a single sample in a study of blood T cell repertoires in COVID-19. The data were produced by immunoSEQ multiplex PCR, yet TCRdb's version contains in-frame clones alone and is incomplete. The sample gives roughly 220,000 clones, around 83% of which show up once; around 1.5% is in the top ten. Source material: peripheral blood. The receptor set was obtained from a woman in her thirties or forties who had recovered from COVID-19.

V is TRBV5-1 and J is TRBJ1-2; 9 bases are a match to TRBD1. V lost 3 bases and J lost 5; bases outside the gene matches: 2. Germline V gene lookup returns CDR1 SGHRS and CDR2 YFSETQ. The CDR3 is 13 residues long. The CDR3 DNA sequence: TGCGCCAGCAGCTCCGACAGGGGGTATGGCTACACCTTC. This translates into CASSSDRGYGYTF.

This clone turned up a few times. The V gene is TRBV19, the J gene TRBJ1-5; unclear D gene. The CDR3 runs to 13 residues. The V gene's germline CDR1 is LNHDA and CDR2 SQIVND (reference sequence). Trimming left V 0 bases short and J 9 bases short, with 9 bases between. The CDR3 nucleotides read TGTGCCAGTAGTATAGATAGTGTACTGCCCCAGCATTTT. Protein: CASSIDSVLPQHF.

The chain has TRBV6-5 and TRBJ1-2; 9 bases line up with TRBD1. With V trimmed by 4 bases and J by 2 bases, 2 bases remained unmatched. The germline CDR1 and CDR2 sequences are MNHEY and SVGAGI. The CDR3 sequence is 14 residues long. CDR3 sequence reads: CASSLGTGNYGYTF. CDR3 nucleotides: TGTGCCAGCAGTTTAGGGACAGGGAACTATGGCTACACCTTC.

The chain joins TRBV6-5 to TRBJ1-3; D not resolved. The CDR3 contains 13 residues. Germline values: CDR1 MNHEY, CDR2 SVGAGI. V lost 7 bases, J lost 0 bases, and 7 bases lay in between. The CDR3 region is CASTMSSGNTIYF. Here the CDR3 DNA reads TGTGCCAGCACCATGAGCTCTGGAAACACCATATATTTT.

The chain employs TRBV19 and TRBJ2-1, with 11 positions matching TRBD2. The CDR3 runs to 21 residues. From germline, CDR1 is LNHDA and CDR2 SQIVND (reference sequence). V lost 4 bases, J lost 4 bases, and 21 bases stayed unmatched. The CDR3 here is CASSKDLGPGGLAVIYNEQFF. The CDR3 DNA reads as TGTGCCAGTAGTAAAGATCTGGGGCCCGGGGGACTAGCGGTGATATACAATGAGCAGTTCTTC.

This clone was picked up a small number of times. The rearrangement links TRBV4-3 to TRBJ2-5, with 12 bases lining up with TRBD2. The J segment lost 3 bases and the V segment lost 4 bases, leaving 6 bases of the junction unmatched. This CDR3 comprises 16 residues. From germline, CDR1 is LGHNA and CDR2 YSLEER. CDR3 nucleotides: TGCGCCAGCAGCCCGACTAGCGGGGGAACCAAAGAGACCCAGTACTTC. It encodes CASSPTSGGTKETQYF.

This clone has only a few counts. This rearrangement joins TRBV5-4 to TRBJ1-1; D not certain. Trimming shortened V by 3 bases and J by 3 bases, and 9 bases separated the two germline ends. This CDR3 spans 13 amino acids. Germline lookup yields CDR1 SGHNT and CDR2 YYREEE (reference sequence). The chain's CDR3 is CASSSGGDTEAFF. The DNA for the CDR3 is TGTGCCAGCAGCTCCGGCGGAGACACTGAAGCTTTCTTT.

The chain combines TRBV24-1 with TRBJ2-2; the D is unclear. The CDR3 runs to 13 residues. V was cut by 10 bases and J by 3 bases, with 11 bases left in between. CDR1 and CDR2 (germline): KGHDR, SFDVKD. This CDR3 reads CATSSIYTGELFF. Written as DNA, the CDR3 is TGTGCCACGAGCTCAATTTACACCGGGGAGCTGTTTTTT.

The chain recombines TRBV2 with TRBJ2-1; 9 nucleotides agree with TRBD2. Germline V gene lookup returns CDR1 SNHLY and CDR2 FYNNEI. With 5 bases clipped from V and 4 bases from J, the junction kept 6 bases outside the gene matches. The length of the CDR3 is 15 residues. CDR3 DNA: TGTGCCAGCAGTTTAGCGGGGGTCCCTTACAATGAGCAGTTCTTC. It yields the protein CASSLAGVPYNEQFF.

The chain employs TRBV29-1 and TRBJ2-7; TRBD2 aligns across 12 bases. This CDR3 contains 13 residues. Trimming removed 4 bases from V and 3 bases from J; junction bases left unmatched: 1. Germline values: CDR1 SQVTM, CDR2 ANQGSEA. The CDR3 here is CSVGLAGVYEQYF. The CDR3 DNA reads as TGCAGCGTTGGACTAGCGGGGGTCTACGAGCAGTACTTC.

This clone was detected only once. The chain is built from TRBV4-2 and TRBJ2-1, with D perhaps matching TRBD2 (5 bases). Germline CDR1 LGHNA, CDR2 YNFKEQ. The CDR3 has 15 amino acids. V lost 1 base to trimming and J lost 3 bases, with 10 bases between them. CDR3: CASSQVEGGYNEQFF. The DNA of the CDR3 is TGTGCCAGCAGCCAAGTCGAGGGTGGCTACAATGAGCAGTTCTTC.

The chain links TRBV3-1 (or the pseudogene TRBV3-2) to TRBJ2-1, with TRBD2 matching 8 bases. With 6 bases clipped from V and 9 bases from J, the junction kept 13 bases outside the gene matches. This CDR3 contains 15 residues. CDR1 is LGHDT, CDR2 YNNKEL, per germline (reference sequence). The DNA of the CDR3 is TGTGCCAGCAGACCGTCGAGCGGGGGTCGTAGTGAGCAGTTCTTC. Amino acid sequence: CASRPSSGGRSEQFF.

The chain couples TRBV6-5 to TRBJ2-5; D gene unclear. The CDR3 loop spans 13 amino acids. CDR1 MNHEY and CDR2 SVGAGI come from the germline V gene. With 6 bases removed from V and 2 bases from J, the gap between germline ends came to 10 bases. In DNA form, the CDR3 reads TGTGCCAGCAGAACAATCCCTCAAGAGACCCAGTACTTC. Its translation: CASRTIPQETQYF.

The chain joins TRBV18 to TRBJ1-5, with D possibly TRBD1 on 6 matching bases. The V gene's germline CDR1 is KGHSH and CDR2 LQKENI. Trimming left V 5 bases short and J 8 bases short, with 22 bases between. CDR3 size: 16 residues. Written as DNA, the CDR3 is TGTGCCAGCTCAAAACGGGGCCAGGGGACTAAGGAGCCCCAGCATTTT. Protein: CASSKRGQGTKEPQHF.

The V call is TRBV7-9, the J call TRBJ1-5, with a possible D match to TRBD1 (6 bases). Trimming cost V 5 bases and J 6 bases, with 14 bases left between them. CDR3 length equals 14 residues. Germline CDR1 SEHNR, CDR2 FQNEAQ (reference sequence). Here the CDR3 reads CASSPSRGSQPQHF. The CDR3 DNA is TGTGCCAGCAGCCCTAGCAGGGGTAGTCAGCCCCAGCATTTT. Together with reference TRBV7-9 and TRBJ1-5, the CDR3 gives the full variable domain: DTGVSQNPRHKITKRGQNVTFRCDPISEHNRLYWYRQTLGQGPEFLTYFQNEAQLEKSRLLSDRFSAERPKGSFSTLEIQRTEQGDSAMYLCASSPSRGSQPQHFGDGTRLSIL.

This chain joins TRBV28 and TRBJ1-2; D not certain. Trimming cost V 6 bases and J 4 bases, with 18 bases left between them. The CDR3 runs to 15 residues. Germline V lookup: CDR1 MDHEN, CDR2 SYDVKM. The CDR3, as DNA: TGTGCCAGCAGCTCAACTCCGGGGTCGAGCTATGGCTACACCTTC. This encodes CASSSTPGSSYGYTF.

The chain employs TRBV10-3 and TRBJ1-1; D is uncertain. CDR3 length: 13 amino acids. V lost 3 bases, J lost 3 bases, and 8 bases lay in between. CDR1 is ENHRY and CDR2 is SYGVKD in the germline V gene. CDR3 residues: CAISDLRDTEAFF. For the CDR3, the DNA is TGTGCCATCAGTGATTTGAGGGACACTGAAGCTTTCTTT.

There are a few counts of this clone. The J gene is TRBJ1-6, the V gene TRBV18; D is unresolved. V lost 2 bases to trimming and J lost 10 bases, with 12 bases between them. There are 14 residues in the CDR3. In germline, CDR1 is KGHSH, CDR2 LQKENI. The CDR3 here is CASSPEGRQSPLHF. The CDR3 DNA reads as TGTGCCAGCTCACCAGAGGGTCGCCAGTCACCCCTCCACTTT. The variable domain in full, with the rest retrieved from reference TRBV18 and TRBJ1-6, is NAGVMQNPRHLVRRRGQEARLRCSPMKGHSHVYWYRQLPEEGLKFMVYLQKENIIDESGMPKERFSAEFPKEGPSILRIQQVVRGDSAAYFCASSPEGRQSPLHFGNGTRLTVT.

V usage is TRBV24-1 and J usage is TRBJ2-5; D may be TRBD1 (5 bases). The CDR3 extends over 15 amino acids. Germline V gene lookup returns CDR1 KGHDR and CDR2 SFDVKD. Deletions cut 5 bases from V and 4 bases from J, with 16 bases between. The CDR3 is CATSARSGPGETQYF. CDR3 DNA sequence: TGTGCCACCAGTGCGAGGTCAGGGCCTGGAGAGACCCAGTACTTC.